These 26 T cell receptor beta chains came from one sample sequenced in a study of early T cells in non-severe SARS-CoV-2 infection. TCRdb re-analysed the 5' RACE reads in MiXCR, keeping a single row per CDR3 protein. The data show about 73,000 distinct CDR3 sequences, roughly an eighth seen once. The sequenced material came from whole blood. The receptors were gathered from an adult who was a healthcare worker with PCR-confirmed SARS-CoV-2 infection or an uninfected control (not recorded which).

The genes are TRBV9 and TRBJ2-2; D is perhaps TRBD2 (6 bases). Per the germline V gene, CDR1 is SGDLS and CDR2 is YYNGEE. V shed 6 bases and J shed 5 bases, with 11 bases lying between them. The CDR3 loop spans 13 amino acids. DNA for the CDR3: TGTGCCAGCAAATGGGGGGAAACCGGGGAGCTGTTTTTT. Translating it yields CASKWGETGELFF.

V and J are TRBV7-2 and TRBJ2-3; D might be TRBD1 or TRBD2, each matching 5 bases. Trimming took off 4 bases at V and 1 base at J, with 9 bases between the two ends. The CDR3 is 14 amino acids. The germline V gene has CDR1 SGHTA and CDR2 FQGNSA. The CDR3 region is CASSSQGGTDTQYF. CDR3 in DNA: TGTGCCAGCAGCTCCCAGGGAGGCACAGATACGCAGTATTTT.

V usage is TRBV3-1 and J usage is TRBJ1-1; D not resolved. V lost 0 bases and J 4 bases, leaving 9 bases between the germline ends. The CDR3 is 14 residues long. Germline V CDR1 and CDR2: LGHDT, YNNKEL (reference sequence). CDR3 nucleotide sequence: TGTGCCAGCAGCCAAGATCACAGACCCACTGAAGCTTTCTTT. Its translation: CASSQDHRPTEAFF. Together with reference TRBV3-1 and TRBJ1-1, the CDR3 gives the full variable domain: DTAVSQTPKYLVTQMGNDKSIKCEQNLGHDTMYWYKQDSKKFLKIMFSYNNKELIINETVPNRFSPKSPDKAHLNLHINSLELGDSAVYFCASSQDHRPTEAFFGQGTRLTVV.

J is TRBJ2-2 and V is TRBV14; 8 nucleotides line up with TRBD1. Germline V gene sequence: CDR1 SGHDN, CDR2 FVKESK. The CDR3 contains 18 residues. V shed 1 base and J 6 bases; nucleotides not matched to a gene: 13. The CDR3 sequence is CASSQVTTGQGNAGELFF. CDR3 in DNA: TGTGCCAGCAGCCAAGTAACTACCGGACAGGGTAACGCCGGGGAGCTGTTTTTT.

This clonotype was observed a few times. The V gene is TRBV7-9, the J gene TRBJ2-2; D uncertain. Germline V gives CDR1 SEHNR, CDR2 FQNEAQ (reference sequence). This CDR3 spans 11 amino acids. The germline V and J ends were trimmed by 6 bases and 6 bases, with 5 bases remaining between them. The CDR3 nucleotides are TGTGCCAGCAGGGATGCCGGGGAGCTGTTTTTT. The encoded protein is CASRDAGELFF.

V gene TRBV5-5 combines with J gene TRBJ2-7, with D unresolved. The V and J ends lost 0 bases and 2 bases respectively, with 12 bases between them. Germline V gene lookup returns CDR1 SGHKS and CDR2 YYEKEE (reference sequence). The CDR3 spans 15 residues. This CDR3 reads CASSLDWTLAYEQYF. Written as DNA, the CDR3 is TGTGCCAGCAGCTTGGATTGGACCCTAGCCTACGAGCAGTACTTC.

The genes are TRBV5-6 and TRBJ1-5; the D gene is possibly TRBD1 (5 bases). V dropped 1 base and J dropped 9 bases, with 14 bases sitting between them. The germline gives CDR1 SGHDT, CDR2 YYEEEE. CDR3 length: 14 residues. The CDR3, as DNA: TGTGCCAGCAGCTTGTGGGGCCTCGATCGGCCCCAGCATTTT. This gives the protein CASSLWGLDRPQHF.

This clonotype has only a few counts. The gene calls are TRBV19 and TRBJ2-5; no clear D. Trimming took 6 bases from V and 1 from J, leaving 3 bases between them. Germline V gene data show CDR1 as LNHDA and CDR2 as SQIVND (reference sequence). The CDR3 extends over 11 amino acids. The CDR3 region has the DNA TGTGCCAGTAGAGTCCAAGAGACCCAGTACTTC. Translated, it gives CASRVQETQYF. Full variable domain (outside the CDR3, taken from reference TRBV19 and TRBJ2-5): DGGITQSPKYLFRKEGQNVTLSCEQNLNHDAMYWYRQDPGQGLRLIYYSQIVNDFQKGDIAEGYSVSREKKESFPLTVTSAQKNPTAFYLCASRVQETQYFGPGTRLLVL.

This clonotype was seen a few times. The chain combines TRBV20-1 with TRBJ1-4; possible D gene TRBD1, 5 bases. Trimming cost V 4 bases and J 5 bases, with 17 bases left between them. The germline CDR1 and CDR2 sequences are DFQATT and SNEGSKA (reference sequence). The CDR3 contains 15 residues. The CDR3 bases are TGCAGTGCTACACCTGCCGGGGGACCCAATGAAAAACTGTTTTTT. Translating it yields CSATPAGGPNEKLFF.

V is TRBV2 and J is TRBJ2-1; TRBD1 matches 10 bases. The CDR3 totals 13 residues. Germline CDR1 reads SNHLY; CDR2 reads FYNNEI. V trimming: 8 bases; J trimming: 8 bases; junction bases outside the gene matches: 6. The CDR3 nucleotides read TGTGCCAGCGCCGGGACAGGGGTCCATGAGCAGTTCTTC. This codes for CASAGTGVHEQFF. The entire variable domain, with the rest obtained from reference TRBV2 and TRBJ2-1, is as follows: EPEVTQTPSHQVTQMGQEVILRCVPISNHLYFYWYRQILGQKVEFLVSFYNNEISEKSEIFDDQFSVERPDGSNFTLKIRSTKLEDSAMYFCASAGTGVHEQFFGPGTRLTVL.

V usage is TRBV6-2 or TRBV6-3 and J usage is TRBJ1-5, with 8 bases aligning to TRBD1. The CDR3 contains 15 residues. Germline values: CDR1 MNHEY, CDR2 SVGEGT. The junction had 9 bases not matched to a gene; V was cut back by 4 bases and J by 7 bases. The CDR3 region is CASSSNGQGWQPQHF. CDR3 bases: TGTGCCAGCAGTTCGAACGGACAGGGCTGGCAGCCCCAGCATTTT.

This chain joins TRBV29-1 and TRBJ2-3; D might be TRBD1 or TRBD2, each matching 5 bases. V lost 3 bases and J 1 base, leaving 11 bases between the germline ends. This CDR3 spans 14 amino acids. In germline, CDR1 is SQVTM, CDR2 ANQGSEA. CDR3 loop: CSVERDGRTDTQYF. The CDR3 bases are TGCAGCGTTGAGAGGGACGGTCGCACAGATACGCAGTATTTT.

This clonotype was seen ten or more times. CDR3 sequence reads: CAIKGSGVSYGYTF. The CDR3 coding sequence is TGTGCCATCAAGGGCTCAGGGGTCAGCTATGGCTACACCTTC. V and J are TRBV10-3 and TRBJ1-2; the D gene is possibly TRBD1 (6 bases). The germline V and J ends were trimmed by 7 bases and 4 bases, with 16 bases remaining between them. In germline, CDR1 is ENHRY, CDR2 SYGVKD. The CDR3 totals 14 residues.

Only a few counts were recorded for this clonotype. The chain has TRBV10-3 and TRBJ1-2, with a tentative D call TRBD1 (6 bases). CDR1 and CDR2 (germline): ENHRY, SYGVKD. The CDR3 covers 14 residues. V lost 6 bases and J 3 bases, leaving 14 bases between the germline ends. CDR3 coding DNA: TGTGCCATCAGCGGGGGGCCAGGTTACTATGGCTACACCTTC. Amino acids: CAISGGPGYYGYTF.

This clonotype appeared many times. The chain has TRBV7-2 and TRBJ2-3, with D perhaps matching TRBD1 or TRBD2 (6 bases each). V was shortened by 3 bases and J by 5 bases, with 15 bases between the two germline ends. The CDR3 totals 15 residues. The V gene's germline CDR1 is SGHTA and CDR2 FQGNSA. CDR3 nucleotide sequence: TGTGCCAGCAGCTTCGGGGGCGCGAGGGGAGATACGCAGTATTTT. It codes for CASSFGGARGDTQYF.

The CDR3 nucleotides read TGTGCCAGCAGCTCCACAGGGCAAGATACGCAGTATTTT. It encodes CASSSTGQDTQYF. The chain couples TRBV13 to TRBJ2-3, with D maybe TRBD1 (6 bases). Germline V gives CDR1 PRHDT, CDR2 FYEKMQ (reference sequence). This CDR3 contains 13 residues. V lost 4 bases and J lost 5, with 10 bases in between.

In its sample, this clonotype was seen a few times. The rearrangement links TRBV12-3 or TRBV12-4 to TRBJ1-1; TRBD1 agrees at 10 bases. V lost 5 bases, J lost 6 bases, and 6 bases stayed unmatched. The CDR3 length is 14 residues. The CDR3: CASSKGQGSAEAFF. Written as DNA, the CDR3 is TGTGCCAGCAGTAAGGGACAGGGGAGCGCTGAAGCTTTCTTT.

The chain combines TRBV5-1 with TRBJ2-5; 7 bases align to TRBD2. Germline values: CDR1 SGHRS, CDR2 YFSETQ. The CDR3 loop spans 15 amino acids. The ends lost 0 bases at V and 5 bases at J; junction bases unmatched: 7. CDR3 coding DNA: TGCGCCAGCAGCTTGGAACCCAGGCGGGGGGAGACCCAGTACTTC. It is translated as CASSLEPRRGETQYF.

The CDR3 DNA reads as TGTGCCAGCAGGGGGCGAGGGACAGGGGACTACGAGCAGTACTTC. As protein: CASRGRGTGDYEQYF. The chain joins TRBV7-2 to TRBJ2-7; 10 bases match TRBD1. Per germline, CDR1 SGHTA and CDR2 FQGNSA. The CDR3 length is 15 residues. The junction had 8 bases not matched to a gene; V was cut back by 6 bases and J by 3 bases. The full variable domain, with the rest looked up from reference TRBV7-2 and TRBJ2-7, is GAGVSQSPSNKVTEKGKDVELRCDPISGHTALYWYRQSLGQGLEFLIYFQGNSAPDKSGLPSDRFSAERTGGSVSTLTIQRTQQEDSAVYLCASRGRGTGDYEQYFGPGTRLTVT.

There are a few counts of this clonotype. CDR3 protein: CASSPPLPGVLGNEQFF. The DNA for the CDR3 is TGTGCCAGCAGCCCCCCACTTCCAGGGGTCCTAGGGAATGAGCAGTTCTTC. The chain uses TRBV5-5 and TRBJ2-1; D is possibly TRBD1 (6 bases). CDR1 and CDR2 (germline): SGHKS, YYEKEE (reference sequence). Trimming took off 4 bases at V and 7 bases at J, with 24 bases between the two ends. The CDR3 covers 17 residues.

This clonotype occurred many times. The gene calls are TRBV6-2 or TRBV6-3 and TRBJ2-2; 11 bases line up with TRBD2. J was trimmed by 3 bases and V by 2 bases; bases with no gene match: 8. This CDR3 spans 18 amino acids. Germline-derived CDR1 and CDR2 are MNHEY and SVGEGT. The chain's CDR3 is CASSYGLAGGQYTGELFF. CDR3 nucleotides: TGTGCCAGCAGTTACGGGCTAGCGGGGGGCCAGTACACCGGGGAGCTGTTTTTT.

This clonotype was counted between two and nine times. CDR3 region: CSAPTLGGGMADTQYF. The CDR3 DNA reads TGCAGTGCTCCGACATTGGGCGGGGGTATGGCAGATACGCAGTATTTT. The rearrangement links TRBV20-1 to TRBJ2-3, with 7 bases identical to TRBD2. With 5 bases clipped from V and 4 bases from J, the junction kept 15 bases outside the gene matches. The CDR3 sequence is 16 residues long. Germline V CDR1 and CDR2: DFQATT, SNEGSKA (reference sequence).

This sequence joins TRBV29-1 and TRBJ2-3; 10 bases are shared with TRBD1. CDR3 size: 13 residues. The junction had 2 bases not matched to a gene; V was cut back by 7 bases and J by 1 base. Per germline, CDR1 SQVTM and CDR2 ANQGSEA. The CDR3 is CSAGTGGTDTQYF. The DNA of the CDR3 is TGCAGCGCAGGGACAGGGGGCACAGATACGCAGTATTTT.

V gene TRBV6-2 or TRBV6-3 combines with J gene TRBJ2-7; weak D call: TRBD1 (6 bases). The germline V gene has CDR1 MNHEY and CDR2 SVGEGT. The CDR3 length is 12 residues. Trimming removed 0 bases from V and 10 bases from J, with 10 bases in between. The CDR3 here is CASSYSTGFQYF. Here the CDR3 DNA reads TGTGCCAGCAGTTACTCAACAGGGTTTCAGTACTTC.

This clonotype was picked up many times. This chain joins TRBV7-2 and TRBJ1-1; D is unresolved. This CDR3 spans 15 amino acids. Germline V lookup: CDR1 SGHTA, CDR2 FQGNSA. Trimming removed 1 base at V and 1 base at J, with 10 bases between. The DNA of the CDR3 is TGTGCCAGCAGCTTAGTTTCATCTCCGAACACTGAAGCTTTCTTT. As protein: CASSLVSSPNTEAFF.

CDR3 loop: CASSQTGGWTEAFF. The CDR3 DNA reads TGTGCCAGCAGCCAGACGGGGGGATGGACTGAAGCTTTCTTT. The chain recombines TRBV5-4 with TRBJ1-1; maybe TRBD1 (5 bases). Looked up from germline, CDR1 is SGHNT and CDR2 is YYREEE (reference sequence). The CDR3 consists of 14 residues. V was trimmed by 4 bases and J by 5 bases, leaving 15 bases between them. Full variable domain (outside the CDR3, taken from reference TRBV5-4 and TRBJ1-1): ETGVTQSPTHLIKTRGQQVTLRCSSQSGHNTVSWYQQALGQGPQFIFQYYREEENGRGNFPPRFSGLQFPNYSSELNVNALELDDSALYLCASSQTGGWTEAFFGQGTRLTVV.